This T cell receptor beta chain originates from a study of beta chain features in type 1 diabetes. Trimming shortened V by 2 bases and J by 1 base, and 8 bases separated the two germline ends. Per germline, CDR1 KGHSH and CDR2 LQKENI. The CDR3 is made up of 14 amino acids. The whole isolated RNA underwent reverse transcription, so sequencing captured expressed TCRB transcripts. The assay was immunoSEQ multiplex PCR, and TCRdb's table has in-frame clones only and misses some. The data contain 350,000 to 450,000 clones, approximately 15% of them singletons. Staining for CD45RO/CCR7/CD25/CD127/CD95/CD27 allowed sorting of CD4+ naive, central memory, regulatory and stem cell-like memory cells.

The sample was naive CD4+ T cells from blood. This clonotype was obtained from a man aged 25-45 years in good health. The rearrangement joins TRBV18 to TRBJ1-1, with TRBD1 as a possible D gene (5 bases). The CDR3 DNA is TGTGCCAGCTCACCATTAGGGGCGAACACTGAAGCTTTCTTT. Its translation is CASSPLGANTEAFF. Supplemented by reference TRBV18 and TRBJ1-1, the full variable domain reads NAGVMQNPRHLVRRRGQEARLRCSPMKGHSHVYWYRQLPEEGLKFMVYLQKENIIDESGMPKERFSAEFPKEGPSILRIQQVVRGDSAAYFCASSPLGANTEAFFGQGTRLTVV.